This T cell receptor beta chain was profiled in a study of regulatory T cells in long-lasting Graves disease. Time point reported: newly diagnosed GD, antithyroid drugs for less than 3 months. From PBMCs, RNA was extracted and then used to make the TCR library. Construction of the TCR beta libraries employed iRepertoire HTBI primers in conjunction with Arm-PCR of CDR3 regions. TCRdb independently ran MiXCR on the multiplex PCR reads; one entry per CDR3 protein. The sample comprises 350,000 to 500,000 distinct CDR3 sequences, 13% to 15% of which are singletons, and 17% rests with the top ten. This clonotype was found many times. Separately, the same data were catalogued under a study of T cells in Graves' hyperthyroidism and ophthalmopathy. According to that study: The authors deemed Graves' hyperthyroidism stable absent ophthalmopathy progression within 18 months. Clinicians diagnosed patients from clinical symptoms, serum thyroxine and TRAb, thyroid ultrasound and orbital computed tomography.

The sample was peripheral blood mononuclear cells (PBMCs), taken at new diagnosis, from a patient treated with antithyroid drugs. This receptor was obtained from a woman between 50 and 59 years old with Graves disease.

The CDR3 nucleotides are TGTGCCAGCAGTCCAGCGCCTTATACGCAGTATTTT. Translating it yields CASSPAPYTQYF. The V gene is TRBV28, the J gene TRBJ2-3, with D unresolved. V lost 5 bases, J lost 7 bases, and 10 bases lay in between. The CDR3 is 12 amino acids. CDR1 is MDHEN, CDR2 SYDVKM, per germline.